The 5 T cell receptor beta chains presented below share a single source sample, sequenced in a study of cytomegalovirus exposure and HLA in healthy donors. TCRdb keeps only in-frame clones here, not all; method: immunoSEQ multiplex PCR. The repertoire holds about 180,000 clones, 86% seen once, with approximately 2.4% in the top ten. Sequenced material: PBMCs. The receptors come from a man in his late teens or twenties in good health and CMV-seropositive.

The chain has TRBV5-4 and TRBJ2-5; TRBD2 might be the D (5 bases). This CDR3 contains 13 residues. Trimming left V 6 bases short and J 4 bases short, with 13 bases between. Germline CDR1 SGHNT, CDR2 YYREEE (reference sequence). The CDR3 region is CASNPGEGETQYF. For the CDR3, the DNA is TGTGCCAGCAACCCTGGAGAGGGAGAGACCCAGTACTTC. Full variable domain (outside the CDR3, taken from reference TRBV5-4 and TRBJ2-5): ETGVTQSPTHLIKTRGQQVTLRCSSQSGHNTVSWYQQALGQGPQFIFQYYREEENGRGNFPPRFSGLQFPNYSSELNVNALELDDSALYLCASNPGEGETQYFGPGTRLLVL.

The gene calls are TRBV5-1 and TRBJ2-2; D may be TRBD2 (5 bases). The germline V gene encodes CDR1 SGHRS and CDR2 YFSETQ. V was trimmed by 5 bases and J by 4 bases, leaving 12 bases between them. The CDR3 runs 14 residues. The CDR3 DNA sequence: TGCGCCAGCAGGGAGGAGTGGGTCACCGGGGAGCTGTTTTTT. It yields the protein CASREEWVTGELFF.

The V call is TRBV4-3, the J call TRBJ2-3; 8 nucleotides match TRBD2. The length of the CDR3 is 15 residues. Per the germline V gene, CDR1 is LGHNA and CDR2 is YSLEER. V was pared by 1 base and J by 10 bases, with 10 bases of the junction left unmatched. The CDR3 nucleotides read TGCGCCAGCAGCCAAGCGGAAGTAGCGGGGAGGGCGCAGTATTTT. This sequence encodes CASSQAEVAGRAQYF.

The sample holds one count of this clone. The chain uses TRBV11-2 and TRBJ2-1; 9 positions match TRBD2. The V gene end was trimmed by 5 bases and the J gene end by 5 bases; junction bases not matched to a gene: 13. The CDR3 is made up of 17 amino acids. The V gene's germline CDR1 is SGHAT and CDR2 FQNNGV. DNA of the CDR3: TGTGCCAGCAGCGGGTGGGCTAGCGGGGTACTCCACAATGAGCAGTTCTTC. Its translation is CASSGWASGVLHNEQFF.

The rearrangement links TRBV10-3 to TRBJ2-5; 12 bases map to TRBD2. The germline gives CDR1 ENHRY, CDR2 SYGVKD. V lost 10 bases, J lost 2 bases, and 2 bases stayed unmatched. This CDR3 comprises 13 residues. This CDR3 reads CATGLAGQETQYF. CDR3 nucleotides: TGTGCCACCGGACTAGCGGGACAAGAGACCCAGTACTTC.